This T cell receptor (beta chain) is from a study of radiotherapy plus CTLA-4 blockade in lung cancer. Study context: Across the patients, objective responses occurred in less than 20%, and disease control in approximately 30%.

The repertoire was sequenced with immunoSEQ multiplex PCR; TCRdb's copy has only in-frame clones and lacks some. The repertoire has about 25,000 clones, around 66% of them found once; the top ten carry 3.6%. This TCR derives from a human donor with non-small cell lung cancer who had stable disease on radiotherapy plus ipilimumab. Here the sequenced sample was peripheral blood, taken from a patient treated with radiotherapy plus ipilimumab.

The CDR3 here is CASVLRGWGDTQYF. CDR3 DNA: TGTGCTAGTGTCTTGCGGGGATGGGGAGATACGCAGTATTTT. The rearrangement links TRBV12-5 to TRBJ2-3; D is perhaps TRBD2 (6 bases). The V gene lost 7 bases and the J gene lost 5 bases, with 16 bases spanning the gap. This CDR3 has 14 amino acids. Looked up from germline, CDR1 is LGHNT and CDR2 is FRNRAP.